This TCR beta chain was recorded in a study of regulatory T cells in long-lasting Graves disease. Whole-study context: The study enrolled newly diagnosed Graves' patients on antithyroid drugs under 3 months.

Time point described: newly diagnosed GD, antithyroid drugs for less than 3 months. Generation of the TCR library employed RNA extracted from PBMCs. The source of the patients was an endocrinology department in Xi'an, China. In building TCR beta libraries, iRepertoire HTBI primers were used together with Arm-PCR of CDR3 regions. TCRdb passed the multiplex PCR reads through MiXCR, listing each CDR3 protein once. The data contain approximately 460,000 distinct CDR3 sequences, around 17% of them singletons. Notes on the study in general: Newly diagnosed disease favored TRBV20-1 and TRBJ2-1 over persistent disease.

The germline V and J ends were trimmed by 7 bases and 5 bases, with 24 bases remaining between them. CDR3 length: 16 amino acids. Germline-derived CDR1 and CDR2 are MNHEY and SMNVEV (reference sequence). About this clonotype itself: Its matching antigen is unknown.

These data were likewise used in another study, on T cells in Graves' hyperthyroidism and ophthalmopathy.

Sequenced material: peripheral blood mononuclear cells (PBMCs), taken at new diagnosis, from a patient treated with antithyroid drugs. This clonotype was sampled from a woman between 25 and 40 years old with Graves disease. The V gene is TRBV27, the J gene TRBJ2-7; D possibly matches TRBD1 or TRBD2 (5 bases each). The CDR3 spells CASIPRAAGRIDEQYF. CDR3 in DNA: TGTGCCAGCATCCCCCGGGCGGCAGGGAGAATCGACGAGCAGTACTTC.